This T cell receptor beta chain was identified during a study of low-dose radiotherapy and immunotherapy resistance in tumors. Per germline, CDR1 SGHNT and CDR2 YYREEE (reference sequence). Trimming stripped 7 bases from V and 1 base from J, with 15 bases between. This CDR3 region has 15 residues. With TRAV- and TRBV-specific primers, first-strand cDNA was made, covering the alpha and beta chains. TCRs underwent about 20 PCR cycles of amplification with a constant-region primer and V-primer adapter. TCRdb re-called the reads with MiXCR, one entry per CDR3 protein. The table has 70,000 to 95,000 distinct CDR3 sequences, around 17% seen once. Time point noted: before trial treatment. At least ten counts were recorded for this clonotype.

Here the sequenced sample was PBMCs, taken before treatment. The clonotype comes from a male donor with prostate cancer. The chain combines TRBV5-4 with TRBJ2-1; TRBD2 might be the D (6 bases). The CDR3 DNA sequence: TGTGCCAGCGGGCGAAAGGCGGGGTCCTACAATGAGCAGTTCTTC. This gives the protein CASGRKAGSYNEQFF.